The following is a T cell receptor beta chain sequence with its context. The V gene lost 2 bases and the J gene lost 4 bases, with 6 bases spanning the gap. Germline V gives CDR1 MNHNS, CDR2 SASEGT. This CDR3 spans 13 amino acids. The data originate from a study of blood T cell repertoires in COVID-19. Study as a whole: The study drew acute and convalescent COVID-19 samples from the United States, Italy and Spain. PBMCs, B-cell-depleted T cells, or T cells provided the cDNA or gDNA that made up the material.

As originally analysed: For nucleated cells, counts were estimated from reference gene primer amplification. Clones were sequenced by immunoSEQ multiplex PCR, and TCRdb holds only the in-frame ones, with some missing. V and J calls and clone size follow that table, whereas D and trimming were derived from the DNA. This table holds 75,000 or so clones, approximately 87% found once. The source material was peripheral blood. This rearrangement joins TRBV6-1 to TRBJ1-5; D not resolved. The TCR comes from a woman of 80 years or more with acute or convalescent COVID-19. The CDR3 nucleotides are TGTGCCAGCAGTGAATCCAAAAATCAGCCCCAGCATTTT. As protein: CASSESKNQPQHF.